This T cell receptor (beta chain) was found in a study of siplizumab effects on memory and regulatory T cells. Roughly 92,000 TCR templates per sample were assayed. The repertoire was sequenced with immunoSEQ multiplex PCR; TCRdb's copy has only in-frame clones and lacks some. The sample contains around 100,000 clones, about nine tenths of which appear only once. From germline, CDR1 is LNHDA and CDR2 SQIVND (reference sequence). This CDR3 has 14 amino acids. Trimming took off 6 bases at V and 1 base at J, with 12 bases between the two ends. The TCR originated in a human donor in good health. Some clones in this sample may be carry-over from other donors' samples. The V and J genes are TRBV19 and TRBJ2-5; perhaps TRBD2 as D (6 bases). Specimen: CD4+ T cells sorted from blood. The CDR3: CASRGLEGQETQYF. DNA of the CDR3: TGTGCCAGTAGGGGGTTGGAGGGCCAAGAGACCCAGTACTTC.